What follows are 20 T cell receptor beta chains derived from one specimen sequenced in a study of blood T cell repertoires in COVID-19. Clones were read by immunoSEQ multiplex PCR, and TCRdb kept only the in-frame ones, dropping some. The sample holds about 360,000 clones, around 88% seen once. Material: peripheral blood. Every receptor here comes from a man younger than 40 with active or convalescent COVID-19.

This clone was recorded once. The chain has TRBV18 and TRBJ2-7, with 8 bases that match TRBD2. The germline CDR1 and CDR2 sequences are KGHSH and LQKENI. There are 16 residues in the CDR3. The J segment lost 1 base and the V segment lost 3 bases, leaving 8 bases of the junction unmatched. The CDR3: CASSPRERERSYEQYF. Written as DNA, the CDR3 is TGTGCCAGCTCACCGAGGGAGCGGGAGCGATCCTACGAGCAGTACTTC.

Only one count was recorded for this clone. This CDR3 reads CSVGALSYNEQFF. The CDR3 coding sequence is TGCAGCGTTGGCGCCCTCTCCTACAATGAGCAGTTCTTC. The chain couples TRBV29-1 to TRBJ2-1, with unresolved D. The V gene's germline CDR1 is SQVTM and CDR2 ANQGSEA. Trimming stripped 4 bases from V and 0 bases from J, with 7 bases between. CDR3 size: 13 residues.

V usage is TRBV13 and J usage is TRBJ2-7; TRBD1 agrees at 11 bases. The CDR3 is made up of 15 amino acids. Germline CDR1 is PRHDT and CDR2 is FYEKMQ (reference sequence). The V and J ends lost 5 bases and 6 bases, in that order; junction bases with no gene match: 9. This CDR3 is CASSLTGTGGLEQYF. Written as DNA, the CDR3 is TGTGCCAGCAGCCTAACCGGGACAGGGGGACTCGAGCAGTACTTC.

This clone showed up just a few times. The chain couples TRBV30 to TRBJ1-1; D is unclear. V was cut by 5 bases and J by 1 base, with 8 bases left in between. Germline V gives CDR1 GTSNPN, CDR2 SVGIG (reference sequence). The CDR3 spans 12 residues. The CDR3, as DNA: TGTGCCTGGGAGAGGTCGAACACTGAAGCTTTCTTT. Amino acid sequence: CAWERSNTEAFF.

This sequence joins TRBV7-8 and TRBJ1-1, with D possibly being TRBD1 (6 bases). The V and J ends lost 4 bases and 5 bases respectively, with 14 bases between them. Germline CDR1 and CDR2: SGHVS and FQNEAQ. This CDR3 has 14 residues. In DNA, the CDR3 is TGTGCCAGCAGCTCCACAGGGTCGGGAACTGAAGCTTTCTTT. Translation gives CASSSTGSGTEAFF.

V and J are TRBV30 and TRBJ1-3; a weak D match, TRBD1 (5 bases). The CDR3 contains 15 residues. Germline values: CDR1 GTSNPN, CDR2 SVGIG (reference sequence). V lost 4 bases, J lost 5 bases, and 18 bases lay in between. This CDR3 reads CAWTISRTRRNTIYF. The CDR3 coding sequence is TGTGCCTGGACAATCTCCCGGACAAGACGAAACACCATATATTTT.

This chain uses TRBV27 with TRBJ2-1, with 11 bases identical to TRBD2. From germline, CDR1 is MNHEY and CDR2 SMNVEV (reference sequence). CDR3 length: 12 amino acids. V shed 5 bases and J 12 bases; nucleotides not matched to a gene: 3. Here the CDR3 DNA reads TGTGCCAGCAGTCCGGGACTAGCGGTGCAGTTCTTC. Amino acids: CASSPGLAVQFF.

CDR3 loop: CASSLTRLAGVEQFF. The CDR3 nucleotides read TGTGCCAGCAGTTTAACGAGACTAGCGGGAGTTGAGCAGTTCTTC. This chain uses TRBV28 with TRBJ2-1, with 12 bases lining up with TRBD2. V lost 2 bases to trimming and J lost 9 bases; unmatched junction nucleotides: 5. Looked up from germline, CDR1 is MDHEN and CDR2 is SYDVKM. The CDR3 runs to 15 residues.

V gene TRBV2 combines with J gene TRBJ2-1; TRBD2 aligns across 9 bases. The J segment lost 6 bases and the V segment lost 4 bases, leaving 1 base of the junction unmatched. The CDR3 runs to 13 residues. In germline, CDR1 is SNHLY, CDR2 FYNNEI. The CDR3 sequence: CASSATSGNEQFF. In DNA form, the CDR3 reads TGTGCCAGCAGTGCGACTAGCGGCAATGAGCAGTTCTTC.

CDR3 region: CASSLALAGDLSYEQYF. DNA of the CDR3: TGCGCCAGCAGCTTGGCGCTAGCGGGGGACCTCTCCTACGAGCAGTACTTC. The chain recombines TRBV5-1 with TRBJ2-7; TRBD2 matches at 10 bases. The CDR3 length is 17 residues. The V and J ends lost 0 bases and 0 bases, in that order; junction bases with no gene match: 6. CDR1 is SGHRS, CDR2 YFSETQ, per germline.

V gene TRBV4-1 combines with J gene TRBJ2-7; TRBD1 might be the D (6 bases). Germline V gene lookup returns CDR1 MGHRA and CDR2 YSYEKL. The V and J ends lost 4 bases and 7 bases respectively, with 14 bases between them. The CDR3 loop spans 13 amino acids. In DNA, the CDR3 is TGCGCCAGCAGCCCCTTCTGGGGGCTTGAGCAGTACTTC. Translation gives CASSPFWGLEQYF.

The rearrangement joins TRBV27 to TRBJ2-4; 11 nucleotides agree with TRBD2. This CDR3 has 17 residues. V was clipped by 0 bases and J by 5 bases; unmatched bases: 6. Germline CDR1 reads MNHEY; CDR2 reads SMNVEV (reference sequence). The CDR3 loop reads CASSLSVGTSGENIQYF. CDR3 bases: TGTGCCAGCAGTTTATCGGTCGGGACTAGCGGTGAAAACATTCAGTACTTC.

This clone came up a few times. This chain uses TRBV19 with TRBJ2-5; possible D gene TRBD2, 6 bases. Per the germline V gene, CDR1 is LNHDA and CDR2 is SQIVND (reference sequence). The length of the CDR3 is 14 residues. Trimming took 6 bases from V and 1 from J, leaving 12 bases between them. CDR3 DNA sequence: TGTGCCAGTAGACCGCCGGGAGCCCAAGAGACCCAGTACTTC. It translates to CASRPPGAQETQYF.

This chain connects TRBV28 to TRBJ2-7, with 13 nucleotides matching TRBD2. The germline V gene has CDR1 MDHEN and CDR2 SYDVKM. The length of the CDR3 is 15 residues. V was clipped by 7 bases and J by 3 bases; unmatched bases: 6. CDR3: CASKRLAGGHYEQYF. The CDR3, as DNA: TGTGCCAGCAAACGACTAGCGGGAGGTCACTACGAGCAGTACTTC.

V usage is TRBV9 and J usage is TRBJ1-4, with a weak D call TRBD1 (6 bases). This CDR3 is 15 amino acids long. V lost 4 bases and J 4 bases, leaving 14 bases between the germline ends. Germline assignment: CDR1 SGDLS and CDR2 YYNGEE. The CDR3 here is CASSPPGRGNEKLFF. For the CDR3, the DNA is TGTGCCAGCAGCCCCCCGGGCAGGGGTAATGAAAAACTGTTTTTT. Using reference TRBV9 and TRBJ1-4 for the parts outside the CDR3, the full variable domain is DSGVTQTPKHLITATGQRVTLRCSPRSGDLSVYWYQQSLDQGLQFLIQYYNGEERAKGNILERFSAQQFPDLHSELNLSSLELGDSALYFCASSPPGRGNEKLFFGSGTQLSVL.

This clone was detected ten times or more. The gene calls are TRBV7-9 and TRBJ2-5, with TRBD2 matching over 8 bases. Germline V CDR1 and CDR2: SEHNR, FQNEAQ (reference sequence). This CDR3 has 16 amino acids. The J segment lost 5 bases and the V segment lost 1 base, leaving 9 bases of the junction unmatched. For the CDR3, the DNA is TGTGCCAGCAGCTTAGTCCGGGGGGGCTTGGAGGAGACCCAGTACTTC. Amino acids: CASSLVRGGLEETQYF.

This clone was observed a single time. The gene calls are TRBV7-2 and TRBJ1-5; TRBD1 agrees at 7 bases. The CDR3 is 14 residues long. V lost 5 bases, J lost 2 bases, and 3 bases stayed unmatched. CDR1 is SGHTA and CDR2 is FQGNSA in the germline V gene. CDR3 nucleotides: TGTGCCAGCAGCCACCAGGGGGGCAATCAGCCCCAGCATTTT. Encoded protein: CASSHQGGNQPQHF.

Only one count was recorded for this clone. The chain couples TRBV5-6 to TRBJ2-1, with D possibly being TRBD1 (5 bases). V was clipped by 1 base and J by 2 bases, with 10 bases between them. The CDR3 consists of 15 residues. Germline CDR1 SGHDT, CDR2 YYEEEE. Here the CDR3 reads CASSLPRVTYNEQFF. For the CDR3, the DNA is TGTGCCAGCAGCTTGCCCAGGGTGACCTACAATGAGCAGTTCTTC.

V and J are TRBV6-5 and TRBJ1-4, with D possibly being TRBD1 (5 bases). The CDR3 has 14 residues. Between the trimmed V and J ends, which lost 6 bases and 3 bases, there was a span of 11 bases. From germline, CDR1 is MNHEY and CDR2 SVGAGI. In DNA form, the CDR3 reads TGTGCCAGCAGGTCCCAGGGTCCTAATGAAAAACTGTTTTTT. Its translation is CASRSQGPNEKLFF.

The chain is built from TRBV7-6 and TRBJ2-3; D perhaps matches TRBD1 (5 bases). This CDR3 spans 15 amino acids. Trimming left V 2 bases short and J 0 bases short, with 9 bases between. Germline lookup yields CDR1 SGHVS and CDR2 FNYEAQ. The CDR3 here is CASSLRGLSTDTQYF. The DNA for the CDR3 is TGTGCCAGCAGCTTAAGGGGCCTAAGCACAGATACGCAGTATTTT.